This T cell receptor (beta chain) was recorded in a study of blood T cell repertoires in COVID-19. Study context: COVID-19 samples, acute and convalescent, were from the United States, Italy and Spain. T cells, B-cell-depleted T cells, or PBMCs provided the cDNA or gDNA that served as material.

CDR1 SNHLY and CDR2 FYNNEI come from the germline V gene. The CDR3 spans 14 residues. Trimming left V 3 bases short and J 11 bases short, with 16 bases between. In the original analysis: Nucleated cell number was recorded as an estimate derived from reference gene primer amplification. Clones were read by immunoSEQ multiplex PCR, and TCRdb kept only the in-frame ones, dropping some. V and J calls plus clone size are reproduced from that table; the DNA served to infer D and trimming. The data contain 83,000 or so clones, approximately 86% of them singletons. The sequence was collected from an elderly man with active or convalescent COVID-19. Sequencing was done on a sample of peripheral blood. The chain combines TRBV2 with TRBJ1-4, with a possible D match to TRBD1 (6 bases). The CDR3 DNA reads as TGTGCCAGCAGTGAGGGGACAACCGCCGAGAAACTGTTTTTT. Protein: CASSEGTTAEKLFF.